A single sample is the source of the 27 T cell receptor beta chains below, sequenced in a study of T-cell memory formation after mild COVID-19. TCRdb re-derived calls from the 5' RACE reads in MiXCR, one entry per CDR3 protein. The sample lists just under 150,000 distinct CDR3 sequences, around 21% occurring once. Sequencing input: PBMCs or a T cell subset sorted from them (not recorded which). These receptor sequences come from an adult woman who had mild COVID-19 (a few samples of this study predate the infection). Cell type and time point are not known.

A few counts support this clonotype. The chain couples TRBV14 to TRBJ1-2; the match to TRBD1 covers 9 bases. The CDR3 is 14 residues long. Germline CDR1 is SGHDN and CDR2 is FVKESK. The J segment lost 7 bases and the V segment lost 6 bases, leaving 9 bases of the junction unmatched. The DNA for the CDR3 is TGTGCCAGCAGTCACGGACAGGGGAGAGGTGGCTACACCTTC. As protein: CASSHGQGRGGYTF.

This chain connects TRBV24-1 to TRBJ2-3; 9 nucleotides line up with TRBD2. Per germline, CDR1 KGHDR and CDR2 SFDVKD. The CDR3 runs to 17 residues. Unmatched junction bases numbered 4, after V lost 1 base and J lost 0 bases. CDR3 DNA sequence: TGTGCCACCAGTGATTTTGGGGGACTAGCTAGCACAGATACGCAGTATTTT. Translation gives CATSDFGGLASTDTQYF.

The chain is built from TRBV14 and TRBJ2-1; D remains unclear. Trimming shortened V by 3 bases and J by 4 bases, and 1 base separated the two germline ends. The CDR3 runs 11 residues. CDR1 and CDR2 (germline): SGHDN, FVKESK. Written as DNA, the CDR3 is TGTGCCAGCAGCCAGTACAATGAGCAGTTCTTC. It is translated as CASSQYNEQFF.

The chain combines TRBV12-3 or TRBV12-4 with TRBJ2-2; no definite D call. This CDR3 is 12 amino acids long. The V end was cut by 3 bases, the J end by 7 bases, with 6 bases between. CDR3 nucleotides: TGTGCCAGCAGTTTTTCTCACGGGGAGCTGTTTTTT. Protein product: CASSFSHGELFF.

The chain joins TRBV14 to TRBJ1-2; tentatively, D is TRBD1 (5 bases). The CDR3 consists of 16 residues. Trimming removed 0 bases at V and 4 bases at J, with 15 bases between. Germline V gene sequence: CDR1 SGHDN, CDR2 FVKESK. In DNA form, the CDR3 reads TGTGCCAGCAGCCAAGATATCGGGGGTAAACTCTATGGCTACACCTTC. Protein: CASSQDIGGKLYGYTF.

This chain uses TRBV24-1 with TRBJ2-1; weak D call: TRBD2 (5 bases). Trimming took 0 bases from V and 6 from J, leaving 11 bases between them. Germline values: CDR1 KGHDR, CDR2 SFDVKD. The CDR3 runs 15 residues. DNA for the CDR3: TGTGCCACCAGTGATTTGGGTAGCGCACGCAATGAGCAGTTCTTC. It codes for CATSDLGSARNEQFF.

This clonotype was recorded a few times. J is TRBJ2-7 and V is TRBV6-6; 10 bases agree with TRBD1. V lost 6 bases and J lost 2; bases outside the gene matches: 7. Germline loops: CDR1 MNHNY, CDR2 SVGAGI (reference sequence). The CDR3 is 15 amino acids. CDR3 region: CASRNGQGGTYEQYF. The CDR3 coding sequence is TGTGCCAGCAGAAACGGACAGGGGGGAACCTACGAGCAGTACTTC.

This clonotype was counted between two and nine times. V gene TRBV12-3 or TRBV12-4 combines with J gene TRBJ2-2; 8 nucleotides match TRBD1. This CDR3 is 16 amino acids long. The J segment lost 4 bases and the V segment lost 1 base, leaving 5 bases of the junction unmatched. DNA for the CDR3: TGTGCCAGCAGTTTAGGGGGACAGGTGACCACCGGGGAGCTGTTTTTT. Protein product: CASSLGGQVTTGELFF.

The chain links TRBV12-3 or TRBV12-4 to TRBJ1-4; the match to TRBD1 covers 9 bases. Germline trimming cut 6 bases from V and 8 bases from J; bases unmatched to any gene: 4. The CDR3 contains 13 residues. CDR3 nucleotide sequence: TGTGCCAGCAGAACAGGGGGCGGCGAAAAACTGTTTTTT. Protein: CASRTGGGEKLFF.

The CDR3 reads CASSRDRAPEGYTF. CDR3 DNA: TGTGCCAGCAGCCGTGACAGGGCGCCTGAGGGCTACACCTTC. The J gene is TRBJ1-2, the V gene TRBV7-8; TRBD1 agrees at 7 bases. The J segment lost 8 bases and the V segment lost 5 bases, leaving 11 bases of the junction unmatched. Germline assignment: CDR1 SGHVS and CDR2 FQNEAQ. The CDR3 loop spans 14 amino acids.

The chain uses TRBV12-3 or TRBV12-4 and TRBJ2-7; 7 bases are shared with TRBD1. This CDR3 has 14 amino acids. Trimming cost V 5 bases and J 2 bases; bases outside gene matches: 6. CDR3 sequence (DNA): TGTGCCAGCAGTACCGGGACAGTTCCCTACGAGCAGTACTTC. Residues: CASSTGTVPYEQYF.

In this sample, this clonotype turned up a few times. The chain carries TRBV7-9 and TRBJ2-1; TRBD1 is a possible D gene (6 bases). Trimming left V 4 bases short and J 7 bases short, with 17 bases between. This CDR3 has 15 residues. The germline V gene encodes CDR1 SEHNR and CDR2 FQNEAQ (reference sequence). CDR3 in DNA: TGTGCCAGCAGCTCCCGACAGGTAGAGGGAAATGAGCAGTTCTTC. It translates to CASSSRQVEGNEQFF.

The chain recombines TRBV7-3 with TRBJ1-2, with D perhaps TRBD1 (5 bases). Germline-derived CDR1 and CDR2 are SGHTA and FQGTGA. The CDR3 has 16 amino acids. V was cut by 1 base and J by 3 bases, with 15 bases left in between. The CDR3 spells CASSLSPGTGDYGYTF. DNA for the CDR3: TGTGCCAGCAGCTTAAGTCCAGGGACGGGAGACTATGGCTACACCTTC.

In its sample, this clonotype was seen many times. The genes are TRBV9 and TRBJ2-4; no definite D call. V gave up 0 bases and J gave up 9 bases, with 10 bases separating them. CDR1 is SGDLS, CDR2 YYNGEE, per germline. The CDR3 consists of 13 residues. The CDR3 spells CASSVESESIQYF. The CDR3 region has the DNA TGTGCCAGCAGCGTAGAATCAGAGAGCATTCAGTACTTC.

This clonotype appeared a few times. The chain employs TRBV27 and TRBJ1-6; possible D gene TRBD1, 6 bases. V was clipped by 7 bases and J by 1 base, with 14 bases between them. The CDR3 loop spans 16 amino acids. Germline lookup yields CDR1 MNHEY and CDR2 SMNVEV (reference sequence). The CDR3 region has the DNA TGTGCCAGCAAAATTAACAGGGATTCCTATAATTCACCCCTCCACTTT. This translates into CASKINRDSYNSPLHF.

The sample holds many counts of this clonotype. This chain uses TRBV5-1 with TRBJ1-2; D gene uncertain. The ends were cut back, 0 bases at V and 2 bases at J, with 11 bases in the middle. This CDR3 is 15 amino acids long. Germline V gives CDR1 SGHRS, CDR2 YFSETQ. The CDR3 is CASSLAPSINYGYTF. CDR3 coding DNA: TGCGCCAGCAGCTTGGCCCCCAGCATCAACTATGGCTACACCTTC.

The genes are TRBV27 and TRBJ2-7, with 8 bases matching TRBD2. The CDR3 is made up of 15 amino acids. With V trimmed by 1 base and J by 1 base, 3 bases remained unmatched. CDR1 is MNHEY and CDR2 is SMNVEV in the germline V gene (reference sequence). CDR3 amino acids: CASSLLAGSSYEQYF. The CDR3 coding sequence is TGTGCCAGCAGTTTATTAGCGGGGTCTTCCTACGAGCAGTACTTC.

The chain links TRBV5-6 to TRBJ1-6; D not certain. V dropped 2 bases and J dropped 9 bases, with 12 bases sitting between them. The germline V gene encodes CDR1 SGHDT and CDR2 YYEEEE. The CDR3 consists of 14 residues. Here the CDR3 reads CASSLRMSVSPLHF. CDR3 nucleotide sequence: TGTGCCAGCAGCTTAAGGATGTCAGTTTCACCCCTCCACTTT.

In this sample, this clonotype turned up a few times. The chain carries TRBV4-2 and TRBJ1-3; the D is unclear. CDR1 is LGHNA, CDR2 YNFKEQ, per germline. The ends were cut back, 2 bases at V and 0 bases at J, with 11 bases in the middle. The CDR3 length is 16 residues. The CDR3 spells CASSQSSLLSGNTIYF. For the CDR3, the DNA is TGTGCCAGCAGCCAATCCAGCCTACTCTCTGGAAACACCATATATTTT.

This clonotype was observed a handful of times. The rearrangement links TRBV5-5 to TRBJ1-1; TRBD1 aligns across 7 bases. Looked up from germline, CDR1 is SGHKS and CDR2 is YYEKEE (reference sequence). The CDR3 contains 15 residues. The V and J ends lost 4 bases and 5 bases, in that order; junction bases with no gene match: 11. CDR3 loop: CASSADQGGWTEAFF. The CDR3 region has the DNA TGTGCCAGCAGCGCTGATCAGGGGGGGTGGACTGAAGCTTTCTTT.

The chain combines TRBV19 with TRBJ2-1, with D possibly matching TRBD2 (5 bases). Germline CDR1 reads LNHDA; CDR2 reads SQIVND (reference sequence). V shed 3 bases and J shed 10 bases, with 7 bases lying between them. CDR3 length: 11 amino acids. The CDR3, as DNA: TGTGCCAGTAGTATTGGACTGGAGCAGTTCTTC. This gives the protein CASSIGLEQFF.

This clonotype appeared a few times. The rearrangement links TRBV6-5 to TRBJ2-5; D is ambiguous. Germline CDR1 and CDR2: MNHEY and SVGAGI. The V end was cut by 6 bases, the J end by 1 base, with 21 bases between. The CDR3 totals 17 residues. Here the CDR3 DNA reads TGTGCCAGCAGCCCCGGGTTGATTTTAGGGTTCCAAGAGACCCAGTACTTC. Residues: CASSPGLILGFQETQYF.

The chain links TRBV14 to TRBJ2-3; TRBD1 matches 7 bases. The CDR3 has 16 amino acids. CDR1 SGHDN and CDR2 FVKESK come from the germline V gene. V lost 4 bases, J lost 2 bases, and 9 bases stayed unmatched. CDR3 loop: CASSPLRQGPTDTQYF. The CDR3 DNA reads TGTGCCAGCAGCCCTCTAAGACAGGGACCCACAGATACGCAGTATTTT.

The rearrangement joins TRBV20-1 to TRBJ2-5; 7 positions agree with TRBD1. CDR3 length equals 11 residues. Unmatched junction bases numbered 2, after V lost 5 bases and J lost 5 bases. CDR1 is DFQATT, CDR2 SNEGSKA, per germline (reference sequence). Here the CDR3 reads CSAGGQETQYF. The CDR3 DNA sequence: TGCAGTGCTGGGGGACAGGAGACCCAGTACTTC.

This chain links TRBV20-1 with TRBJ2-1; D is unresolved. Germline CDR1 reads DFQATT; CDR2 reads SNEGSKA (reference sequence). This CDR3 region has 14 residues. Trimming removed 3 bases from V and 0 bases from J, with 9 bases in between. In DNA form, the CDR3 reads TGCAGTGCTAGCTTTCGGAGCTCCTACAATGAGCAGTTCTTC. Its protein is CSASFRSSYNEQFF.

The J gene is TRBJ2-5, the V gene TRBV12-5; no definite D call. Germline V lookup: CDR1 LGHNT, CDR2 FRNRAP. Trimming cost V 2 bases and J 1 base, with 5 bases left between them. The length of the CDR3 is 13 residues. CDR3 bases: TGTGCTAGTGGTTTGATGCCCCAAGAGACCCAGTACTTC. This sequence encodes CASGLMPQETQYF.

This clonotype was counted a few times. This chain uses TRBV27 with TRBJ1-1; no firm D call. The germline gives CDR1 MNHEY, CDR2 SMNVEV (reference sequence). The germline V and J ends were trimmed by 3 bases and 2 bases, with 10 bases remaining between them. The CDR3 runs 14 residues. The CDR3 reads CASSFEGLNTEAFF. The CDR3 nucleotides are TGTGCCAGCAGTTTCGAGGGTTTAAACACTGAAGCTTTCTTT.